This T cell receptor (beta chain) was documented in a study of sequential checkpoint blockade in melanoma (dated by TCRdb to between 2019 and 2020). General notes on the study: In a 1:1 randomization, patients received either first-line nivolumab then ipilimumab (arm A) or ipilimumab then nivolumab (arm B). Maintenance nivolumab came after both trial sequences. Broader findings and caveats from the paper: Validation of the response-prediction model combining TCR metrics and mutation burden is needed in larger, independent patient cohorts.

A note on this clone: Its recognized antigen is unknown. The sample holds no much larger clone one base away, and base qualities are not on file.

The germline V gene yields LGHNA for CDR1 and YSLEER for CDR2. The CDR3 covers 13 residues, taking in both the cysteine and the phenylalanine. The only DNA kept is the CDR3, 39 bases in frame from the first base. V and J are truncated by 3 bases and 3 bases respectively, leaving an intervening sequence of 7 bases. TCRbeta CDR3 regions were immunosequenced from genomic DNA with the immunoSEQ Assay. Genomic DNA was amplified by bias-controlled multiplex PCR before high-throughput sequencing. Concerning the study's data processing: To quantify the absolute abundance of each unique TCRbeta CDR3 region, the sequences were collapsed and filtered. Clonality, defined as 1 minus Pielou's evenness, was calculated using only productive rearrangements. A previously published method was used to identify clones whose frequencies were significantly greater in on-treatment samples than in baseline samples. This immuneACCESS table, as held by TCRdb, lists in-frame sequences with V and J called but not all clones. Of the missing ones, under half trace to an unresolved V gene in checked studies; the others have no known cause. V and J calls and clone size are copied from that table; D and trimming were computed from the DNA. The sample table holds 15,000 to 20,000 clones, of which about 66% were seen once. Around 11% of the sample rests with the top ten.

The sample's treatment or condition label, in plain terms: randomized to nivolumab then ipilimumab (arm A) or the reverse (arm B). No trial patient had received prior DNA-damaging chemotherapy. A FACS Aria II flow cytometer was used to sort live CD3+CD8+ cells that were negative for CD19 and CD56 from thawed PBMCs. Samples were obtained from patients with melanoma enrolled in CheckMate 064, a randomized, open-label phase II trial of sequential checkpoint blockade. Peripheral blood mononuclear cells were collected by leukapheresis, purified with Ficoll-Paque, and frozen in human serum with approximately 9.9% DMSO. Immediately after sorting, the purity of sorted blood CD3+CD8+ cells was verified to be >95%, after which DNA was extracted.

This receptor chain uses TRBV4-3 and TRBJ2-3; TRBD2 might be the D gene, on 5 matching bases. The TCR comes from a human donor with melanoma. The sample here was CD8+ T cells sorted from blood (inferred from file names), taken from a patient given nivolumab and ipilimumab in sequence. The DNA is as follows: TGCGCCAGCAGCCAGTCGGGGACAGATACGCAGTATTTT. Its translation is CASSQSGTDTQYF.